Below, one T cell receptor (beta chain) is given with its context. Antigen: not known. The CDR3 has 15 amino acids. V was clipped by 0 bases and J by 4 bases, with 10 bases between them. From germline, CDR1 is SGDLS and CDR2 YYNGEE. These data come from a study of shared clonotypes between healthy human individuals. Study-level points and caveats: Sampling covered blood only; tissue repertoires likely differ. A reduction in generation probabilities was seen for non-shared clonotypes relative to those shared by all four donors. Naive CD4 clonotypes were shared across a few donors at roughly 5%.

The test was conducted at deep level. Assay: immunoSEQ multiplex PCR; the TCRdb copy retains only in-frame clones and omits some. The sample shows millions of clones, approximately 94% of them seen only once. As defined, naive CD8 cells were CD45RO-negative and positively selected for CCR7, with terminally differentiated effector memory CD45RA+ cells excluded. Sample: naive CD8+ T cells sorted from blood. The chain links TRBV9 to TRBJ1-4, with D possibly TRBD1 on 6 matching bases. This clonotype was obtained from a young man in good health. The CDR3 nucleotides read TGTGCCAGCAGCGTAGGGGGGGCGCATAATGAAAAACTGTTTTTT. Its protein product is CASSVGGAHNEKLFF.